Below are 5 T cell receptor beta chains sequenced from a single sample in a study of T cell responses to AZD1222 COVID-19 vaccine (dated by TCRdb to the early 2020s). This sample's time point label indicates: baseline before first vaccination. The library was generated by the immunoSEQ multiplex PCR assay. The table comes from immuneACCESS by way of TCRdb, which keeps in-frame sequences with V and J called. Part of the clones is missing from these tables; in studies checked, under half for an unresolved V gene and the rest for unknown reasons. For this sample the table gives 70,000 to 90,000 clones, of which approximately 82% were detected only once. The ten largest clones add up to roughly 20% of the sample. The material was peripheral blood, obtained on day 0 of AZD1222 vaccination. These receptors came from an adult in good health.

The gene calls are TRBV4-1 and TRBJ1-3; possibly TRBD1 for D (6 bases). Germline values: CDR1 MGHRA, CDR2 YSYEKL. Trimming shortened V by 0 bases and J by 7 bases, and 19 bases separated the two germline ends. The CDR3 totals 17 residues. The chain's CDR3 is CASSQEWGGQGLNTIYF. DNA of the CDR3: TGCGCCAGCAGCCAAGAGTGGGGCGGGCAGGGGTTGAACACCATATATTTT.

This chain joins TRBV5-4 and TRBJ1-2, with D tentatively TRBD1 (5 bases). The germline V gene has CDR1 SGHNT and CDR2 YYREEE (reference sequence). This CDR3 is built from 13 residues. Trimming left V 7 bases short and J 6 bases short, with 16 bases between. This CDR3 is CASGPIGGDGYTF. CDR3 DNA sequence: TGTGCCAGCGGTCCTATCGGGGGGGATGGCTACACCTTC.

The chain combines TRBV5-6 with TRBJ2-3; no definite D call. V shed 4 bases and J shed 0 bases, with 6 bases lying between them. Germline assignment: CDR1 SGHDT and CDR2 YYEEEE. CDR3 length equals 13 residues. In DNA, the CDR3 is TGTGCCAGCAGCCTAGACAGCACAGATACGCAGTATTTT. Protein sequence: CASSLDSTDTQYF.

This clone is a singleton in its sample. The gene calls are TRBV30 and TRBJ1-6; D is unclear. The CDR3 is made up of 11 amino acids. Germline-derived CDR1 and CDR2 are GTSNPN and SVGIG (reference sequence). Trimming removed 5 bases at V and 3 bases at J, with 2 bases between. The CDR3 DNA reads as TGTGCCTGGGGCTATAATTCACCCCTCCACTTT. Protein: CAWGYNSPLHF.

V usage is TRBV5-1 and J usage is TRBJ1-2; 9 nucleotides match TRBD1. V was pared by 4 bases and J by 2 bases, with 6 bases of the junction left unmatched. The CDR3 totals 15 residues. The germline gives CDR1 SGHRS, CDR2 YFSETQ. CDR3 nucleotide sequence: TGCGCCAGCAGCCCGACAGGGGGATGGAACTATGGCTACACCTTC. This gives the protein CASSPTGGWNYGYTF.